This TCR beta chain is from a study of blood T cell repertoires in COVID-19 (dated by TCRdb to the early 2020s). Regarding the complete study: The collaborator samples originated in the United States, Italy and Spain and spanned the acute and convalescent phases of COVID-19. The prospective study material was composed of cDNA or gDNA derived from T cells, B-cell-depleted T cells, or PBMCs. Subjects who had been exposed to COVID-19, were actively infected with it, or had recovered from it provided the deeply sampled blood TCRbeta repertoires that made up the dataset. The repertoires were released in a freely available public database meant as a resource for research on the immune response to SARS-CoV-2. The samples were drawn from the first 160 participants of the ongoing ImmuneRACE study and from some 1,300 subjects provided by 6 global collaborators. A de-identified subject ID, COVID-19 status, age in years and sex were almost always included in the sample metadata. HLA class I and class II types, where available, came from metadata supplied by the sample provider rather than from assay-based typing. On the study overall, not on this receptor specifically: How much clinical and demographic metadata was included differed by source and by participant, and the metadata was provided uncurated.

As concerns this clone: No antigen is known for it. No base-level quality is on record; no much larger clone is a single base apart.

Each collaborating institution followed its own protocols to collect whole blood in K2EDTA tubes. For TCRbeta analysis, collaborators shipped samples in one of three forms: frozen whole blood, isolated PBMCs, or DNA extracted from either of those sample types. Per the germline V gene, SNHLY is the CDR1 and FYNNEI is the CDR2. From cysteine to phenylalanine, the CDR3 is 17 amino acids long. The only DNA kept is the CDR3, 51 bases in frame from the first base. Here V drops 7 bases and J drops 1 base, and the junction holds 14 bases not matched to any gene. TCRbeta CDR3 regions were amplified from genomic DNA by means of the immunoSEQ Assay, a bias-controlled multiplex PCR. In the paper's pipeline: Nucleated cell counts per sample were estimated from amplification of reference gene primers within the assay. To quantify the absolute abundance of each unique TCRbeta CDR3 rearrangement, sequence reads were collapsed and filtered. Productive Simpson clonality was computed per sample as the square root of Simpson's diversity index over productive rearrangements. TCRdb carries this immuneACCESS record with in-frame sequences only. Its versions omit some clonotypes, under half of them owing to an unresolved V gene in the studies checked, with the rest unexplained. Clone size and the V and J calls come from that table; the DNA yielded D and trimming. This sample has approximately 150,000 clones in its table, and approximately 84% of those were observed once. 2.2% of the sample goes to the ten largest clones.

The V and J genes are TRBV2 and TRBJ1-2; TRBD1 agrees with 8 junctional bases. Source material: peripheral blood. The TCR originated in a man between 65 and 85 years old with acute or convalescent COVID-19. In nucleotides, the sequence is TGTGCCAGCACCCTTTTCGGGACAGGCGAGGGTAACTATGGCTACACCTTC. This translates into CASTLFGTGEGNYGYTF.